This T cell receptor beta chain comes out of a study of blood T cells in healthy people across ages. The CDR3 has 15 residues. CDR1 KGHSH and CDR2 LQKENI come from the germline V gene. This clonotype was found a few times. At one of its ends the junction is not consistent with the germline gene, which may arise from a read error. The use of a sample-barcoded 5' primer and a J-beta primer mix characterized a second PCR of roughly 6 to 11 cycles. One entry per CDR3 protein, called by TCRdb with MiXCR from the 5' RACE reads. The sample yields 1.5 million to 2 million distinct CDR3 sequences, about 31% seen once.

This rearrangement joins TRBV18 to TRBJ1-2, with D maybe TRBD1 (6 bases). This sequence was found in a woman in her thirties in good health. The sample taken for sequencing was blood. The DNA of the CDR3 is TGTGCCAGCCCACCATTGGAGGGGGTCTACTCCGGCTACACCTTC. It codes for CASPPLEGVYSGYTF.